This T cell receptor beta chain was identified in a study of T-cell reconstitution after alpha-beta-depleted transplantation in children. Construction of the TCRbeta library involved unique molecular identifiers. TCRdb re-derived calls from the PCR reads in MiXCR, one entry per CDR3 protein. Of roughly 310,000 distinct CDR3 sequences listed, approximately 20% were seen once; the top ten hold 9.5% to 13%. With respect to this clonotype: Its antigen remains unidentified.

Study-wide results and caveats: At one year after transplant, newly produced T cells mostly accounted for T-cell counts and diversity. Expanded clones from the graft, numbering several hundred, reportedly supplied alpha-beta T cells about two months after transplant.

CDR3 size: 17 residues. Trimming removed 0 bases from V and 0 bases from J, with 15 bases in between. From germline, CDR1 is LGHDT and CDR2 YNNKEL (reference sequence). V gene TRBV3-1 combines with J gene TRBJ2-7; no reliable D call. The sequence came from a male patient aged 10 to 17 who had a stem cell transplant for acute lymphoblastic leukemia, so the T cells may come from the graft donor. The starting material was PBMCs, mostly from graft donor cells, obtained 180 days after TCRalphabeta/CD19-depleted stem cell transplant. CDR3 nucleotides: TGTGCCAGCAGCCAAGATTGGGCAAGAAGTATCTCCTACGAGCAGTACTTC. Translated: CASSQDWARSISYEQYF.